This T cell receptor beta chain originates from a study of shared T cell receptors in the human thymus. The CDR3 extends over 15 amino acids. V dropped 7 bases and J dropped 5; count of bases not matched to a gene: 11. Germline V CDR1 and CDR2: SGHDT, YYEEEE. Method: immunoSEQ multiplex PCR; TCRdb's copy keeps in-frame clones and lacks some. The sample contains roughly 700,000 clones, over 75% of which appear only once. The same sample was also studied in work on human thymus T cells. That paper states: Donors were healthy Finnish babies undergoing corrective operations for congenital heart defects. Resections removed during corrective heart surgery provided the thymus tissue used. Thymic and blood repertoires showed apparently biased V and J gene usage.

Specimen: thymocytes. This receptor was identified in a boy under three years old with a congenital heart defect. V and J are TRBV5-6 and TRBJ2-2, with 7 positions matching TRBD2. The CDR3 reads CASDLGGSWTGELFF. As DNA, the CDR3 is TGTGCCAGCGACCTCGGCGGGAGTTGGACCGGGGAGCTGTTTTTT.